This TCR beta chain was sequenced for a study of control samples from healthy donors and cancer patients. Produced via immunoSEQ multiplex PCR; TCRdb's table is partial and in-frame only. Counted here are about 170,000 clones, around nine tenths occurring once; the ten biggest clones make up around 13%. This CDR3 comprises 14 residues. Germline loops: CDR1 SGHTA, CDR2 FQGNSA. V lost 1 base and J 0 bases, leaving 6 bases between the germline ends. The gene calls are TRBV7-2 and TRBJ1-1, with D unresolved. This TCR was sampled from a man aged 25 to 40 in good health. The material sequenced was blood. CDR3 amino acids: CASSLVGMNTEAFF. The CDR3 DNA is TGTGCCAGCAGCTTAGTAGGAATGAACACTGAAGCTTTCTTT.